The clone carrying this T cell receptor beta chain is medium-sized within its sample. This record belongs to a study of liver allograft versus peripheral blood T cells. Study in general: Comparative analysis was performed on T cell receptor repertoires from transplanted livers and from recipients' peripheral blood.

TCRdb ran MiXCR on the reads and lists one entry per CDR3 protein. The table shows several thousand distinct CDR3 sequences, with approximately 15% occurring only once. The receptor's source is a human patient who had a liver transplant. The graft donor may be the source of some T cells.

The DNA for the CDR3 is TGTGCCAGCACCCCACGGAACACCGGGGAGCTGTTTTTT. This translates into CASTPRNTGELFF. This chain joins TRBV27 and TRBJ2-2; D unclear. Trimming stripped 7 bases from V and 1 base from J, with 7 bases between. Germline CDR1 and CDR2: MNHEY and SMNVEV (reference sequence). CDR3 length equals 13 residues.